This T cell receptor beta chain was retrieved from a study of Graves' ophthalmopathy and Graves' hyperthyroidism. Certain patients, namely those with other autoimmune diseases, uncontrolled infections, pregnancy or lactation, were excluded. Symptoms, serum thyroxine and TRAb, thyroid ultrasound, and orbital computed tomography formed the diagnostic basis. From RNA, the CDR3 regions of TCR beta chains were amplified and sequenced. Following a first-round RT-PCR that used HTBI primers, a second-round multiplex PCR was carried out. In TCRdb, the multiplex PCR reads were re-called with MiXCR into one record per CDR3 protein. This table has some 1.1 million distinct CDR3 sequences, 35% to 40% appearing once. This clonotype has just a few counts. J gave up 10 bases and V 3 bases, and 9 bases lay outside the gene matches. The CDR3 length is 14 residues. Germline CDR1 and CDR2: MNHEY and SMNVEV (reference sequence).

This receptor was taken from an adult man with Graves' hyperthyroidism. The chain combines TRBV27 with TRBJ1-2, with TRBD1 matching over 9 bases. Source material: peripheral blood or thyroid tissue (not recorded which). In DNA, the CDR3 is TGTGCCAGCAGTTTCTCCGGGACAGGGAATGCCTACACCTTC. It yields the protein CASSFSGTGNAYTF.